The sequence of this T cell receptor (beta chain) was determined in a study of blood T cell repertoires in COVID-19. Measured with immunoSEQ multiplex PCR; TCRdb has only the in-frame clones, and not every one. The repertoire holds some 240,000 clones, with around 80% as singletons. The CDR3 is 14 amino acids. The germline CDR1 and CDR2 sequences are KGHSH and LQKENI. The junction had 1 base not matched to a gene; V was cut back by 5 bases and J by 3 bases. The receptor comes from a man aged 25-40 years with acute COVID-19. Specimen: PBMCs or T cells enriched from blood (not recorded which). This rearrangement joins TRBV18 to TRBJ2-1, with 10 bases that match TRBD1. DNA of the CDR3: TGTGCCAGCTCAGGGACAGGGGACTACAATGAGCAGTTCTTC. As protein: CASSGTGDYNEQFF.